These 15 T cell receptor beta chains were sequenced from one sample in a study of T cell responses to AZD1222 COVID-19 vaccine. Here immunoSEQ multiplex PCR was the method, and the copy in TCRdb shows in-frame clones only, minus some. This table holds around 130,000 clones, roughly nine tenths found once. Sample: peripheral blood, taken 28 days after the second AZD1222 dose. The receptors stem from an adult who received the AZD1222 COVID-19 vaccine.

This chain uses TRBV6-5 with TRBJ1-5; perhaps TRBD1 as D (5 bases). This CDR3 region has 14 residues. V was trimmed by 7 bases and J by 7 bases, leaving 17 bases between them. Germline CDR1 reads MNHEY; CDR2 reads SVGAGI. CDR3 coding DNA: TGTGCCAGCAACCCTCAGGGCGGGGGACAGCCCCAGCATTTT. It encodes CASNPQGGGQPQHF.

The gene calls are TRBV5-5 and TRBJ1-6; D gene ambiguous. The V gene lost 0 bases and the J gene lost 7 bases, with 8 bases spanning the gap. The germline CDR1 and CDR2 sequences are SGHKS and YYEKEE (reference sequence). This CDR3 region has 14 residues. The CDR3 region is CASSLANGNSPLHF. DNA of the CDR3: TGTGCCAGCAGCTTGGCCAATGGGAATTCACCCCTCCACTTT.

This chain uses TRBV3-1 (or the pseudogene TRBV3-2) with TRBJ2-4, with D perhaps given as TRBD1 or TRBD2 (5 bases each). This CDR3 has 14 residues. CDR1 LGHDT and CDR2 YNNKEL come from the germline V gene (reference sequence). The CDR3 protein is CHFRGEGAKNIQYF. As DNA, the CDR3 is TGTCACTTCCGAGGGGAAGGTGCCAAAAACATTCAGTACTTC.

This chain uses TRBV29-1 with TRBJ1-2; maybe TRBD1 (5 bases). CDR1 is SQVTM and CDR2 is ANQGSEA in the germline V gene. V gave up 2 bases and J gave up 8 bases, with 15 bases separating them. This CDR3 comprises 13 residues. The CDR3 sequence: CSVEWGDGRGYTF. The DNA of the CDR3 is TGCAGCGTTGAATGGGGGGACGGCCGCGGCTACACCTTC.

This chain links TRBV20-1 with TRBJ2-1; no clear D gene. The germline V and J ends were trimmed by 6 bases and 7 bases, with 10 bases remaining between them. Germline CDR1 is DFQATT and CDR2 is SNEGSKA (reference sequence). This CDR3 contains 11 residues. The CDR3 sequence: CSAQLVNEQFF. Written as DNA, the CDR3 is TGCAGTGCCCAACTGGTAAATGAGCAGTTCTTC.

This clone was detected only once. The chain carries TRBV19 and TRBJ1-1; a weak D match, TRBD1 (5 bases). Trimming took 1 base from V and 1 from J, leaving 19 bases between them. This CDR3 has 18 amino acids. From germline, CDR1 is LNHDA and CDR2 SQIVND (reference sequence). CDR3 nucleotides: TGTGCCAGTAGTATAGTAAGACAGCCCGCGGGGAAGAACACTGAAGCTTTCTTT. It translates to CASSIVRQPAGKNTEAFF.

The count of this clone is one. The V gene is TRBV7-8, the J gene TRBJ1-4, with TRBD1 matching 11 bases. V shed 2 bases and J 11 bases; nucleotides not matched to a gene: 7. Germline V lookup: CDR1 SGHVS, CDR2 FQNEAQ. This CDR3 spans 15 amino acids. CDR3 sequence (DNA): TGTGCCAGCAGCTTATCTCGGACAGGGGGCGGGAAACTGTTTTTT. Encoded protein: CASSLSRTGGGKLFF.

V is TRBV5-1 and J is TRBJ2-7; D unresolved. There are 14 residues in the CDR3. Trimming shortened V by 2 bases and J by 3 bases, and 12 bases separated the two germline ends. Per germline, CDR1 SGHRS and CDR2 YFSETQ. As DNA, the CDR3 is TGCGCCAGCAGCTTACAAGCCTCCAACTACGAGCAGTACTTC. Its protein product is CASSLQASNYEQYF.

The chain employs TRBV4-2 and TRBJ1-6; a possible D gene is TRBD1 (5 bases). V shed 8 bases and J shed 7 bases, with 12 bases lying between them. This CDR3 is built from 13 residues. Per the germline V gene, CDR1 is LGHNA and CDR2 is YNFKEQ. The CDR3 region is CASSVGVNSPLHF. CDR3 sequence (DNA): TGTGCCAGCTCGGTAGGGGTAAATTCACCCCTCCACTTT.

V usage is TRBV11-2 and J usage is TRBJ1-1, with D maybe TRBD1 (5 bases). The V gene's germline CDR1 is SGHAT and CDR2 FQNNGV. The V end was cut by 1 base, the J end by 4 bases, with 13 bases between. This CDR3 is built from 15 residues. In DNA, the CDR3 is TGTGCCAGCAGCTTAGTTCCACTTAGGGGCACTGAAGCTTTCTTT. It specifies CASSLVPLRGTEAFF.

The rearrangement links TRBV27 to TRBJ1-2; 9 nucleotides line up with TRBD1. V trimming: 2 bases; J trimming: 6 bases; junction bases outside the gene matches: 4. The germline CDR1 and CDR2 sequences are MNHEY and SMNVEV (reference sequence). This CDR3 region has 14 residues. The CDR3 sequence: CASSLRQGGNGYTF. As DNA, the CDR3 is TGTGCCAGCAGTTTACGACAGGGGGGGAATGGCTACACCTTC.

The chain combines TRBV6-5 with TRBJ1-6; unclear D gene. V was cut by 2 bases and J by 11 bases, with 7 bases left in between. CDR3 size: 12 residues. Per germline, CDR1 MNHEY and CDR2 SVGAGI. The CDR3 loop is CASSYGSAPLHF. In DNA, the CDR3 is TGTGCCAGCAGTTACGGGAGTGCACCCCTCCACTTT.

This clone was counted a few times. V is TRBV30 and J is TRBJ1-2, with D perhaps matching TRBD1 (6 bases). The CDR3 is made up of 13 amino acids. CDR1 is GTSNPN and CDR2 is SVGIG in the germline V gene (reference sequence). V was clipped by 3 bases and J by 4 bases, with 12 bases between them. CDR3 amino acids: CAWSKTGPYGYTF. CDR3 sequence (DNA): TGTGCCTGGAGCAAAACAGGGCCCTATGGCTACACCTTC.

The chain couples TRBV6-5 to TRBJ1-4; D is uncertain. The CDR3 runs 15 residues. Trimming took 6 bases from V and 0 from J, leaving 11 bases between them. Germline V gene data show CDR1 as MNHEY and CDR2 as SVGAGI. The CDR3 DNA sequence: TGTGCCAGCAGACGGACGGACGCAACTAATGAAAAACTGTTTTTT. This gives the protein CASRRTDATNEKLFF.

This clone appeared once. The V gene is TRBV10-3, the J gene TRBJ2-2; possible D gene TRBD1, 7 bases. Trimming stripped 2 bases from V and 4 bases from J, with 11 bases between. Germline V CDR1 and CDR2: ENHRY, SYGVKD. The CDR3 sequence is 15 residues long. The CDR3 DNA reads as TGTGCCATCAGTGAGCGTCAGGGGGGCACCGGGGAGCTGTTTTTT. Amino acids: CAISERQGGTGELFF.